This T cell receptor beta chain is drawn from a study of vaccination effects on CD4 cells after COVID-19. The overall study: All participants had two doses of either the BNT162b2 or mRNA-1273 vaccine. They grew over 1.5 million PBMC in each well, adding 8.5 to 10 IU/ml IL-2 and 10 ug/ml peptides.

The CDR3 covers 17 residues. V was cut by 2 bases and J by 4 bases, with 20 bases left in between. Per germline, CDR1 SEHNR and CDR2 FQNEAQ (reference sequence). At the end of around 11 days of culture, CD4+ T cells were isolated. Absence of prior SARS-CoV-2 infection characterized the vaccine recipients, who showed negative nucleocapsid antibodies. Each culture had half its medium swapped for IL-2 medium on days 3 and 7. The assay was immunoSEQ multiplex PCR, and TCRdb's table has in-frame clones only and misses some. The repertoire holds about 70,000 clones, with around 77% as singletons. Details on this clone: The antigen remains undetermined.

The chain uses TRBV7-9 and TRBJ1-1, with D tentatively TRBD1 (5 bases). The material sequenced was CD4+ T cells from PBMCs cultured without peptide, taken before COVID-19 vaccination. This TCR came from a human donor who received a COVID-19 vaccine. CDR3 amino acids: CASSLRPGGQGGTEAFF. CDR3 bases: TGTGCCAGCAGCTTACGGCCCGGAGGGCAGGGCGGCACTGAAGCTTTCTTT.